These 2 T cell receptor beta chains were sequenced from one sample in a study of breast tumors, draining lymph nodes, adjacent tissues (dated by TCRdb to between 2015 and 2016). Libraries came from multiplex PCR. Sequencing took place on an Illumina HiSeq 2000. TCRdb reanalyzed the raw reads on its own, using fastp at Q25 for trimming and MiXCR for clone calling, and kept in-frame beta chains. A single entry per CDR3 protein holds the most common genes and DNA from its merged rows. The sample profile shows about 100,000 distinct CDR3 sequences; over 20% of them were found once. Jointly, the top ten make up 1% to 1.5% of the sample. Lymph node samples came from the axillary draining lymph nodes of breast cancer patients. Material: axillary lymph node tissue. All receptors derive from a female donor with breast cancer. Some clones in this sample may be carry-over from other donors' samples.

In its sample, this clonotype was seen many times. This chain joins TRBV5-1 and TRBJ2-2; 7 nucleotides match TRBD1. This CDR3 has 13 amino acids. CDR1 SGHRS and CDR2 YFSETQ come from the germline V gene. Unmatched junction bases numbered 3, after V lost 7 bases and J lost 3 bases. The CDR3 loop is CASQDRYTGELFF. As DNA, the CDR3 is TGCGCCAGCCAGGACAGGTACACCGGGGAGCTGTTTTTT. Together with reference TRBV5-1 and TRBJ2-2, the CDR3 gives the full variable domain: KAGVTQTPRYLIKTRGQQVTLSCSPISGHRSVSWYQQTPGQGLQFLFEYFSETQRNKGNFPGRFSGRQFSNSRSEMNVSTLELGDSALYLCASQDRYTGELFFGEGSRLTVL.

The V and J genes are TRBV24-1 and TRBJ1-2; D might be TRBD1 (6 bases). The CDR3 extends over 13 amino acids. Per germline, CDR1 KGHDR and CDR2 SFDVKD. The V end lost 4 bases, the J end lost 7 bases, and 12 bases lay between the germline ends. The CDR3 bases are TGTGCCACCAGTGACTTGACAGGCGGTGGCTACACCTTC. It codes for CATSDLTGGGYTF.